These 15 T cell receptor beta chains were sequenced from one sample in a study of beta chain features in type 1 diabetes. The study reverse transcribed the entire isolated RNA, so it sequenced expressed TCRB transcripts. Sequencing used immunoSEQ multiplex PCR; TCRdb keeps in-frame clones, though not all of them. The table records roughly 300,000 clones, around 15% of them present only once. Input material: central memory CD4+ T cells from blood. These receptor sequences come from a man younger than 45 in good health.

The chain joins TRBV6-1 to TRBJ1-1, with D possibly matching TRBD1 (5 bases). V lost 10 bases and J 0 bases, leaving 15 bases between the germline ends. CDR3 length: 14 residues. Germline V gene sequence: CDR1 MNHNS, CDR2 SASEGT. The CDR3 loop is CAIMSGTMNTEAFF. CDR3 DNA: TGTGCCATCATGTCAGGGACGATGAACACTGAAGCTTTCTTT.

V usage is TRBV7-9 and J usage is TRBJ2-5; D is possibly TRBD1 (7 bases). This CDR3 is built from 14 residues. CDR1 is SEHNR and CDR2 is FQNEAQ in the germline V gene (reference sequence). The V and J ends lost 5 bases and 7 bases respectively, with 17 bases between them. The CDR3 spells CASSPQLQGGTQYF. The CDR3 DNA sequence: TGTGCCAGCAGCCCGCAACTGCAGGGGGGGACCCAGTACTTC.

This clone has ten or more counts. The chain combines TRBV19 with TRBJ1-1; no definite D call. This CDR3 is built from 14 residues. V was clipped by 7 bases and J by 0 bases, with 12 bases between them. Per the germline V gene, CDR1 is LNHDA and CDR2 is SQIVND (reference sequence). The CDR3 is CASTEGFVNTEAFF. The CDR3 nucleotides read TGTGCCAGTACGGAAGGATTCGTGAACACTGAAGCTTTCTTT.

The V gene is TRBV7-3, the J gene TRBJ2-1; the match to TRBD2 covers 7 bases. Germline CDR1 SGHTA, CDR2 FQGTGA. Trimming took 5 bases from V and 9 from J; bases not matched to a gene: 13. This CDR3 is built from 15 residues. CDR3 nucleotides: TGTGCCAGCAGCACATGGGGCGGGAGACTTGGTGAGCAGTTCTTC. It is translated as CASSTWGGRLGEQFF.

This clone is classed as medium-sized. The gene calls are TRBV13 and TRBJ1-1; D unresolved. Germline-derived CDR1 and CDR2 are PRHDT and FYEKMQ (reference sequence). Trimming cost V 5 bases and J 0 bases, with 13 bases left between them. The CDR3 is made up of 15 amino acids. Here the CDR3 DNA reads TGTGCCAGCAGCGCGACCAAACGACTGAACACTGAAGCTTTCTTT. Residues: CASSATKRLNTEAFF.

The gene calls are TRBV5-4 and TRBJ2-1; TRBD2 matches 7 bases. Germline V gene sequence: CDR1 SGHNT, CDR2 YYREEE (reference sequence). V trimming: 4 bases; J trimming: 2 bases; junction bases outside the gene matches: 6. The CDR3 is made up of 15 amino acids. The CDR3 is CASSPASGTYNEQFF. The DNA for the CDR3 is TGTGCCAGCAGCCCAGCTAGCGGCACCTACAATGAGCAGTTCTTC.

This clone has a handful of counts. The chain employs TRBV4-2 and TRBJ2-3; the D is unclear. V was trimmed by 0 bases and J by 0 bases, leaving 13 bases between them. Per germline, CDR1 LGHNA and CDR2 YNFKEQ. This CDR3 contains 17 residues. CDR3 in amino acids: CASSQDLLVDSTDTQYF. In DNA, the CDR3 is TGTGCCAGCAGCCAAGATCTGCTCGTGGATAGCACAGATACGCAGTATTTT.

This clone was seen a handful of times. J is TRBJ1-2 and V is TRBV7-2; a possible D gene is TRBD1 (5 bases). The germline V gene encodes CDR1 SGHTA and CDR2 FQGNSA. Trimming cost V 4 bases and J 3 bases, with 15 bases left between them. The CDR3 loop spans 15 amino acids. The CDR3 is CASSSGSGQHYGYTF. For the CDR3, the DNA is TGTGCCAGCAGCTCCGGTTCAGGGCAGCACTATGGCTACACCTTC.

This clone was seen ten or more times. CDR3 residues: CASSLAHRNTGELFF. CDR3 DNA: TGTGCCAGCAGCTTGGCACACAGGAACACCGGGGAGCTGTTTTTT. This sequence joins TRBV5-4 and TRBJ2-2; D gene unclear. The V gene's germline CDR1 is SGHNT and CDR2 YYREEE (reference sequence). V was cut by 0 bases and J by 1 base, with 7 bases left in between. The CDR3 is made up of 15 amino acids.

The chain carries TRBV6-5 and TRBJ2-1, with TRBD2 matching over 7 bases. CDR1 is MNHEY and CDR2 is SVGAGI in the germline V gene. The V and J ends lost 5 bases and 4 bases, in that order; junction bases with no gene match: 8. CDR3 length equals 15 residues. The CDR3 is CASSTSGAPYNEQFF. In DNA, the CDR3 is TGTGCCAGCAGTACCAGCGGGGCCCCTTACAATGAGCAGTTCTTC.

The chain employs TRBV10-3 and TRBJ2-1; the D gene is possibly TRBD2 (7 bases). V was pared by 2 bases and J by 5 bases, with 16 bases between. CDR3 size: 16 residues. Germline loops: CDR1 ENHRY, CDR2 SYGVKD. In DNA, the CDR3 is TGTGCCATCAGTGAGCCGAGGGGGACTACAGACAATGAGCAGTTCTTC. Translating it yields CAISEPRGTTDNEQFF.

The CDR3 sequence: CASSFPNSGTGELFF. In nucleotides, the CDR3 is TGTGCCAGCAGCTTTCCTAATAGCGGCACCGGGGAGCTGTTTTTT. V usage is TRBV7-8 and J usage is TRBJ2-2; the D gene is possibly TRBD2 (6 bases). Trimming took 3 bases from V and 4 from J, leaving 12 bases between them. The CDR3 has 15 residues. Per germline, CDR1 SGHVS and CDR2 FQNEAQ.

This chain joins TRBV5-5 and TRBJ2-5; D call uncertain. Germline CDR1 is SGHKS and CDR2 is YYEKEE (reference sequence). The CDR3 contains 13 residues. V was shortened by 3 bases and J by 1 base, with 7 bases between the two germline ends. CDR3 nucleotides: TGTGCCAGCAGCTGGCAGCTCCAAGAGACCCAGTACTTC. Translation gives CASSWQLQETQYF.

The gene calls are TRBV5-1 and TRBJ2-3, with TRBD2 as a possible D gene (6 bases). Germline V gene lookup returns CDR1 SGHRS and CDR2 YFSETQ. Trimming took 4 bases from V and 7 from J, leaving 25 bases between them. This CDR3 contains 17 residues. In DNA form, the CDR3 reads TGCGCCAGCAGCCGTATCGGGTCGGGACTGGCATCAAATACGCAGTATTTT. It is translated as CASSRIGSGLASNTQYF. Full variable domain (rest looked up from reference TRBV5-1 and TRBJ2-3): KAGVTQTPRYLIKTRGQQVTLSCSPISGHRSVSWYQQTPGQGLQFLFEYFSETQRNKGNFPGRFSGRQFSNSRSEMNVSTLELGDSALYLCASSRIGSGLASNTQYFGPGTRLTVL.

The V and J genes are TRBV30 and TRBJ2-1, with a tentative D call TRBD1 (5 bases). Germline CDR1 is GTSNPN and CDR2 is SVGIG (reference sequence). V gave up 5 bases and J gave up 6 bases, with 17 bases separating them. This CDR3 contains 14 residues. CDR3: CAWERTLRGNEQFF. In nucleotides, the CDR3 is TGTGCCTGGGAGAGGACATTAAGGGGCAATGAGCAGTTCTTC. The variable domain in full, with the rest retrieved from reference TRBV30 and TRBJ2-1, is SQTIHQWPATLVQPVGSPLSLECTVEGTSNPNLYWYRQAAGRGLQLLFYSVGIGQISSEVPQNLSASRPQDRQFILSSKKLLLSDSGFYLCAWERTLRGNEQFFGPGTRLTVL.